These 18 T cell receptor beta chains were sequenced from one sample in a study of cytomegalovirus exposure and HLA in healthy donors. Primers: 60 Vbeta forward and 13 Jbeta reverse. Sequencing used immunoSEQ multiplex PCR; TCRdb keeps in-frame clones, though not all of them. The sample contains more than 80,000 clones, roughly 76% of which appear only once. The sequenced material came from PBMCs. Source of these receptors: a human donor in good health.

The J gene is TRBJ2-1, the V gene TRBV18; 15 bases agree with TRBD2. Germline CDR1 KGHSH, CDR2 LQKENI. The CDR3 covers 19 residues. V lost 2 bases to trimming and J lost 5 bases; unmatched junction nucleotides: 10. As DNA, the CDR3 is TGTGCCAGCTCACCAAATACCGGGACTAGCGGGAGGAACCACAATGAGCAGTTCTTC. Its protein product is CASSPNTGTSGRNHNEQFF.

The J gene is TRBJ2-1, the V gene TRBV5-6, with TRBD1 identical over 12 bases. The germline CDR1 and CDR2 sequences are SGHDT and YYEEEE. Trimming at V came to 0 bases and at J to 7 bases, leaving 8 bases not matched to a gene. CDR3 length: 17 residues. Written as DNA, the CDR3 is TGTGCCAGCAGCTTGGAACGGGGACAGGGGGCGTGGAATGAGCAGTTCTTC. It encodes CASSLERGQGAWNEQFF.

The chain employs TRBV19 and TRBJ2-1, with TRBD2 matching over 7 bases. The germline CDR1 and CDR2 sequences are LNHDA and SQIVND (reference sequence). Trimming removed 5 bases from V and 14 bases from J; junction bases left unmatched: 9. There are 12 residues in the CDR3. For the CDR3, the DNA is TGTGCCAGTAGTCATGGATTAGGGACTAAGTTCTTC. Its protein product is CASSHGLGTKFF.

The DNA for the CDR3 is TGTGCCAGCAGCCATACGCTGACCCCCGGGACAGGGGGTGACGAGCAGTACTTC. Translation gives CASSHTLTPGTGGDEQYF. The chain recombines TRBV27 with TRBJ2-7; 11 nucleotides line up with TRBD1. This CDR3 is built from 18 residues. With V trimmed by 6 bases and J by 5 bases, 18 bases remained unmatched. The germline gives CDR1 MNHEY, CDR2 SMNVEV (reference sequence).

The gene calls are TRBV7-8 and TRBJ2-1; 9 positions agree with TRBD1. Trimming removed 4 bases from V and 8 bases from J; junction bases left unmatched: 3. The CDR3 extends over 13 amino acids. Germline CDR1 reads SGHVS; CDR2 reads FQNEAQ. This CDR3 is CASSSQGADEQFF. The CDR3, as DNA: TGTGCCAGCAGCTCACAGGGGGCCGATGAGCAGTTCTTC.

The table lists this clone with a few counts. The rearrangement uses TRBV7-6 and TRBJ2-1, with 12 bases identical to TRBD2. The CDR3 runs 15 residues. Germline V gives CDR1 SGHVS, CDR2 FNYEAQ. The ends lost 5 bases at V and 6 bases at J; junction bases unmatched: 5. Here the CDR3 reads CASSRLAGVINEQFF. The CDR3 nucleotides are TGTGCCAGCAGCCGACTAGCGGGAGTTATCAATGAGCAGTTCTTC.

In DNA form, the CDR3 reads TGTGCCAGCTGGCCTTATGGACAGGGGGCTATCTGGTTGAACACTGAAGCTTTCTTT. The encoded protein is CASWPYGQGAIWLNTEAFF. V and J are TRBV19 and TRBJ1-1, with 11 positions matching TRBD1. This CDR3 comprises 19 residues. Germline lookup yields CDR1 LNHDA and CDR2 SQIVND (reference sequence). Trimming took 9 bases from V and 0 from J; bases not matched to a gene: 18. Full variable domain (outside the CDR3, taken from reference TRBV19 and TRBJ1-1): DGGITQSPKYLFRKEGQNVTLSCEQNLNHDAMYWYRQDPGQGLRLIYYSQIVNDFQKGDIAEGYSVSREKKESFPLTVTSAQKNPTAFYLCASWPYGQGAIWLNTEAFFGQGTRLTVV.

The V and J genes are TRBV10-3 and TRBJ2-3, with TRBD2 as a possible D gene (5 bases). This CDR3 is 15 amino acids long. Germline V gene lookup returns CDR1 ENHRY and CDR2 SYGVKD. Trimming cost V 4 bases and J 6 bases, with 17 bases left between them. The CDR3 is CAISVGSGGRDTQYF. The CDR3 bases are TGTGCCATCAGTGTAGGAAGCGGTGGCAGGGATACGCAGTATTTT.

A single count supports this clone. This chain links TRBV30 with TRBJ1-5, with D possibly matching TRBD1 (6 bases). The CDR3 is made up of 15 amino acids. From germline, CDR1 is GTSNPN and CDR2 SVGIG (reference sequence). Trimming removed 7 bases at V and 1 base at J, with 17 bases between. CDR3 amino acids: CASTLGAGSNQPQHF. The CDR3 nucleotides are TGTGCCTCAACTCTGGGGGCAGGGAGCAATCAGCCCCAGCATTTT.

CDR3 protein: CASSSTGSGNTIYF. The CDR3 DNA follows: TGTGCCAGCAGTTCTACAGGCTCTGGAAACACCATATATTTT. The V call is TRBV6-5, the J call TRBJ1-3, with a weak D call TRBD1 (5 bases). Trimming removed 4 bases at V and 0 bases at J, with 7 bases between. CDR1 MNHEY and CDR2 SVGAGI come from the germline V gene. The CDR3 runs 14 residues.

In its sample, this clone was seen many times. The rearrangement joins TRBV19 to TRBJ2-4; 11 positions match TRBD1. The CDR3 loop spans 14 amino acids. J was trimmed by 8 bases and V by 3 bases; bases with no gene match: 3. Germline V lookup: CDR1 LNHDA, CDR2 SQIVND (reference sequence). The CDR3 here is CASSMGTGGDIQYF. CDR3 coding DNA: TGTGCCAGTAGTATGGGGACAGGGGGTGACATTCAGTACTTC. The full variable domain, its missing parts supplied by reference TRBV19 and TRBJ2-4, is DGGITQSPKYLFRKEGQNVTLSCEQNLNHDAMYWYRQDPGQGLRLIYYSQIVNDFQKGDIAEGYSVSREKKESFPLTVTSAQKNPTAFYLCASSMGTGGDIQYFGAGTRLSVL.

This chain links TRBV27 with TRBJ2-1; a possible D gene is TRBD1 (5 bases). Germline CDR1 and CDR2: MNHEY and SMNVEV (reference sequence). V was shortened by 0 bases and J by 10 bases, with 7 bases between the two germline ends. The CDR3 covers 12 residues. The CDR3 nucleotides read TGTGCCAGCAGTTTATCGACAGAGGAGCAGTTCTTC. This codes for CASSLSTEEQFF.

This chain joins TRBV7-8 and TRBJ2-2; tentative D call: TRBD2 (5 bases). Germline-derived CDR1 and CDR2 are SGHVS and FQNEAQ. The ends were cut back, 1 base at V and 5 bases at J, with 11 bases in the middle. This CDR3 has 15 amino acids. CDR3 region: CASSLEGWRTGELFF. The CDR3 DNA sequence: TGTGCCAGCAGCTTAGAGGGTTGGAGGACCGGGGAGCTGTTTTTT. The variable domain in full, with the rest retrieved from reference TRBV7-8 and TRBJ2-2, is GAGVSQSPRYKVAKRGQDVALRCDPISGHVSLFWYQQALGQGPEFLTYFQNEAQLDKSGLPSDRFFAERPEGSVSTLKIQRTQQEDSAVYLCASSLEGWRTGELFFGEGSRLTVL.

V usage is TRBV2 and J usage is TRBJ1-3; D is unclear. The germline V gene encodes CDR1 SNHLY and CDR2 FYNNEI. CDR3 length: 15 residues. Trimming removed 1 base from V and 9 bases from J, with 16 bases in between. CDR3 nucleotide sequence: TGTGCCAGCAGTGAAGAGAGAGTCCCCGAGAGCACCATATATTTT. Protein sequence: CASSEERVPESTIYF.

This sequence joins TRBV7-6 and TRBJ2-7; the match to TRBD2 covers 8 bases. The trim removed 1 base at V and 6 bases at J, leaving 8 bases unmatched. CDR1 and CDR2 from the germline V gene are SGHVS and FNYEAQ. CDR3 size: 15 residues. The CDR3 DNA follows: TGTGCCAGCAGCTTAGGTGCGGGGGGAGCCGGCGAGCAGTACTTC. This gives the protein CASSLGAGGAGEQYF.

The CDR3: CASSLGGGLTDTQYF. Written as DNA, the CDR3 is TGCGCCAGCAGCTTGGGCGGGGGGTTGACAGATACGCAGTATTTT. The V call is TRBV5-1, the J call TRBJ2-3; 8 bases are a match to TRBD2. This CDR3 region has 15 residues. V gave up 0 bases and J gave up 3 bases; unmatched junction bases: 3. Germline CDR1 is SGHRS and CDR2 is YFSETQ.

V and J are TRBV6-6 and TRBJ1-6; 9 bases fit TRBD1. Trimming cost V 5 bases and J 8 bases; bases outside gene matches: 4. Germline V gene sequence: CDR1 MNHNY, CDR2 SVGAGI (reference sequence). This CDR3 has 14 residues. The CDR3 DNA follows: TGTGCCAGCAGTCCGGGACAGGGTTATTCACCCCTCCACTTT. The encoded protein is CASSPGQGYSPLHF.

V is TRBV4-2 and J is TRBJ1-6; TRBD1 matches 9 bases. The CDR3 is 15 amino acids. The V gene end was trimmed by 0 bases and the J gene end by 8 bases; junction bases not matched to a gene: 2. Germline V CDR1 and CDR2: LGHNA, YNFKEQ. CDR3 region: CASSQDTGGDSPLHF. CDR3 bases: TGTGCCAGCAGCCAAGATACAGGGGGCGATTCACCCCTCCACTTT.